This is a list of T cell receptor beta chains from one sample in a study of control samples from healthy donors and cancer patients. Data came from immunoSEQ multiplex PCR; TCRdb stores just in-frame clones and leaves some out. This sample carries 78,000 or so clones, about 88% of them seen once, and the ten largest clones take around 5.4%. Material: blood. The receptors here all came from a woman between 45 and 65 years old in good health. Both conserved end residues are part of each CDR3. Fields, in order: D gene, J gene, V gene, clone size, CDR3 protein, CDR3 DNA. A D gene is named only where the DNA matches it firmly. The size entry is marked missing in some rows and otherwise reads once, few, many or a size class.

d_gene: -
j_gene: TRBJ1-2
v_gene: TRBV7-2
abundance: -
CDR3aa: CASSSMVRSNYGYTF
CDR3nt: TGTGCCAGCAGCTCCATGGTCAGATCTAACTATGGCTACACCTTC

d_gene: -
j_gene: TRBJ2-7
v_gene: TRBV3-1/TRBV3-2
abundance: once
CDR3aa: CASSQADRPYEQYF
CDR3nt: TGTGCCAGCAGCCAGGCAGACCGACCCTACGAGCAGTACTTC

d_gene: -
j_gene: TRBJ2-1
v_gene: TRBV6-6
abundance: -
CDR3aa: CASSSEHEQFF
CDR3nt: TGTGCCAGCAGTTCCGAACATGAGCAGTTCTTC

d_gene: -
j_gene: TRBJ1-5
v_gene: TRBV7-9
abundance: -
CDR3aa: CASSLGYNQPQHF
CDR3nt: TGTGCCAGCAGCTTGGGCTACAATCAGCCCCAGCATTTT

d_gene: TRBD1
j_gene: TRBJ2-2
v_gene: TRBV25-1
abundance: -
CDR3aa: CASRTGGGYTGELFF
CDR3nt: TGTGCCAGCAGAACAGGGGGCGGATACACCGGGGAGCTGTTTTTT

d_gene: -
j_gene: TRBJ1-2
v_gene: TRBV4-2
abundance: -
CDR3aa: CASSPDPVRGAEGYTF
CDR3nt: TGTGCCAGCAGTCCCGACCCTGTACGGGGGGCGGAAGGCTACACCTTC

d_gene: -
j_gene: TRBJ2-7
v_gene: TRBV18
abundance: once
CDR3aa: CASSPLPGFEQYF
CDR3nt: TGTGCCAGCTCACCCCTCCCAGGGTTCGAGCAGTACTTC

d_gene: -
j_gene: TRBJ1-2
v_gene: TRBV29-1
abundance: -
CDR3aa: CSCISQGNYGYTF
CDR3nt: TGCAGCTGTATCAGCCAGGGTAACTATGGCTACACCTTC

d_gene: -
j_gene: TRBJ1-3
v_gene: TRBV30
abundance: few
CDR3aa: CAGGPGDTIYF
CDR3nt: TGTGCCGGGGGGCCCGGGGACACCATATATTTT

d_gene: TRBD2
j_gene: TRBJ2-3
v_gene: TRBV6-2/TRBV6-3
abundance: -
CDR3aa: CASSYEAGAPDTQYF
CDR3nt: TGTGCCAGCAGTTACGAAGCGGGGGCCCCAGATACGCAGTATTTT

d_gene: TRBD1
j_gene: TRBJ2-1
v_gene: TRBV28
abundance: -
CDR3aa: CASSPLDRTGDNEQFF
CDR3nt: TGTGCCAGCAGTCCGCTGGATCGGACAGGGGACAATGAGCAGTTCTTC

d_gene: TRBD1
j_gene: TRBJ2-1
v_gene: TRBV2
abundance: -
CDR3aa: CASSGDRGYNEQFF
CDR3nt: TGTGCCAGCAGTGGAGACAGGGGTTACAATGAGCAGTTCTTC

d_gene: -
j_gene: TRBJ1-2
v_gene: TRBV7-9
abundance: -
CDR3aa: CASSLFQKGGYTF
CDR3nt: TGTGCCAGCAGCTTATTCCAAAAGGGTGGCTACACCTTC

d_gene: -
j_gene: TRBJ1-1
v_gene: TRBV5-1
abundance: -
CDR3aa: CASSERNRDTKKAFF
CDR3nt: TGCGCCAGCAGCGAACGTAACCGGGACACAAAGAAAGCTTTCTTT

d_gene: -
j_gene: TRBJ1-2
v_gene: TRBV30
abundance: -
CDR3aa: CAWSRGRVGGYTF
CDR3nt: TGTGCCTGGAGTAGAGGGCGGGTGGGTGGCTACACCTTC

d_gene: -
j_gene: TRBJ2-7
v_gene: TRBV7-6
abundance: -
CDR3aa: CASSLGLQGNYEQYF
CDR3nt: TGTGCCAGCAGCCTGGGATTACAAGGGAACTACGAGCAGTACTTC

d_gene: -
j_gene: TRBJ1-2
v_gene: TRBV6-5
abundance: -
CDR3aa: CASSYSGALHIYTF
CDR3nt: TGTGCCAGCAGTTACTCAGGGGCCCTACATATATACACCTTC

d_gene: -
j_gene: TRBJ2-7
v_gene: TRBV28
abundance: few
CDR3aa: CASISRGEERYF
CDR3nt: TGTGCCAGCATTTCGAGAGGCGAGGAGCGATACTTC

d_gene: -
j_gene: TRBJ1-1
v_gene: TRBV2
abundance: -
CDR3aa: CASSEWGAFF
CDR3nt: TGTGCCAGCAGTGAATGGGGGGCTTTCTTT

d_gene: -
j_gene: TRBJ1-1
v_gene: TRBV2
abundance: few
CDR3aa: CASSYRVGTEAFF
CDR3nt: TGTGCCAGCAGTTACAGGGTGGGCACTGAAGCTTTCTTT

d_gene: TRBD2
j_gene: TRBJ2-7
v_gene: TRBV7-2
abundance: -
CDR3aa: CASSSGLAGGEYEQYF
CDR3nt: TGTGCCAGCAGCTCCGGACTAGCGGGGGGAGAGTACGAGCAGTACTTC

d_gene: -
j_gene: TRBJ1-1
v_gene: TRBV5-1
abundance: few
CDR3aa: CASSLSKGRRAFF
CDR3nt: TGCGCCAGCAGCTTGTCAAAGGGGCGCAGGGCTTTCTTT

d_gene: -
j_gene: TRBJ2-5
v_gene: TRBV3-1/TRBV3-2
abundance: -
CDR3aa: CASSQGETQYF
CDR3nt: TGTGCCAGCAGCCAAGGAGAGACCCAGTACTTC

d_gene: -
j_gene: TRBJ1-5
v_gene: TRBV4-1
abundance: -
CDR3aa: CASSQWDSGVNQPQHF
CDR3nt: TGCGCCAGCAGCCAGTGGGACTCAGGAGTCAATCAGCCCCAGCATTTT

d_gene: -
j_gene: TRBJ2-7
v_gene: TRBV29-1
abundance: -
CDR3aa: CSVNGGISSYEQYF
CDR3nt: TGCAGCGTTAATGGGGGTATAAGCTCCTACGAGCAGTACTTC

d_gene: -
j_gene: TRBJ1-1
v_gene: TRBV6-5
abundance: -
CDR3aa: CASGGANTEAFF
CDR3nt: TGTGCCAGCGGGGGCGCGAACACTGAAGCTTTCTTT

d_gene: TRBD2
j_gene: TRBJ2-3
v_gene: TRBV10-2
abundance: once
CDR3aa: CASTKTSGGARDTQYF
CDR3nt: TGCGCCAGCACCAAGACTAGCGGGGGGGCCAGGGATACGCAGTATTTT

d_gene: -
j_gene: TRBJ1-4
v_gene: TRBV19
abundance: -
CDR3aa: CASREVTGNEKLFF
CDR3nt: TGTGCCAGTAGGGAAGTGACGGGGAATGAAAAACTGTTTTTT

d_gene: TRBD1
j_gene: TRBJ1-2
v_gene: TRBV24-1
abundance: -
CDR3aa: CATSDSQGEDGYTF
CDR3nt: TGTGCCACCAGTGATTCACAGGGGGAGGATGGCTACACCTTC

d_gene: -
j_gene: TRBJ1-2
v_gene: TRBV3-1/TRBV3-2
abundance: -
CDR3aa: CASSNRGLGYTF
CDR3nt: TGTGCCAGCAGCAACCGAGGGCTAGGCTACACCTTC

d_gene: TRBD1
j_gene: TRBJ2-7
v_gene: TRBV15
abundance: -
CDR3aa: CATSRRQGIIVEQYF
CDR3nt: TGTGCCACCAGCAGGAGACAGGGTATAATTGTCGAGCAGTACTTC

d_gene: TRBD2
j_gene: TRBJ2-3
v_gene: TRBV11-2
abundance: once
CDR3aa: CASSLPGGPPDTQYF
CDR3nt: TGTGCCAGCAGCTTACCGGGGGGGCCCCCAGATACGCAGTATTTT

d_gene: TRBD2
j_gene: TRBJ2-1
v_gene: TRBV5-1
abundance: -
CDR3aa: CASSLTSGGRNEQFF
CDR3nt: TGCGCCAGCAGCTTGACCAGCGGGGGCCGGAATGAGCAGTTCTTC

d_gene: -
j_gene: TRBJ1-2
v_gene: TRBV7-2
abundance: -
CDR3aa: CASSLNAYGYTF
CDR3nt: TGTGCCAGCAGCTTAAACGCCTATGGCTACACCTTC

d_gene: -
j_gene: TRBJ1-2
v_gene: TRBV28
abundance: -
CDR3aa: CASSLAGENYGYTF
CDR3nt: TGTGCCAGCAGTTTAGCAGGGGAGAACTATGGCTACACCTTC

d_gene: TRBD2
j_gene: TRBJ2-7
v_gene: TRBV6-5
abundance: -
CDR3aa: CASRETSGGSYEQYF
CDR3nt: TGTGCCAGCAGGGAGACTAGCGGGGGCTCCTACGAGCAGTACTTC

d_gene: -
j_gene: TRBJ2-5
v_gene: TRBV6-5
abundance: -
CDR3aa: CASIKDDQETQYF
CDR3nt: TGTGCCAGCATTAAAGACGACCAAGAGACCCAGTACTTC

d_gene: -
j_gene: TRBJ1-3
v_gene: TRBV30
abundance: -
CDR3aa: CAWSYTAGNTIYF
CDR3nt: TGTGCCTGGAGTTACACAGCTGGAAACACCATATATTTT

d_gene: -
j_gene: TRBJ1-5
v_gene: TRBV24-1
abundance: few
CDR3aa: CATSRIQQPQHF
CDR3nt: TGTGCCACCAGCAGGATCCAACAGCCCCAGCATTTT

d_gene: TRBD1
j_gene: TRBJ2-7
v_gene: TRBV18
abundance: once
CDR3aa: CASSPPSGTGEQYF
CDR3nt: TGTGCCAGCTCACCCCCCTCAGGGACAGGCGAGCAGTACTTC

d_gene: -
j_gene: TRBJ1-1
v_gene: TRBV5-6
abundance: few
CDR3aa: CASSLQGRNTEAFF
CDR3nt: TGTGCCAGCAGCTTGCAGGGGAGGAACACTGAAGCTTTCTTT

d_gene: -
j_gene: TRBJ1-1
v_gene: TRBV19
abundance: -
CDR3aa: CASSLSGRRNTEAFF
CDR3nt: TGTGCCAGTAGCCTATCGGGACGTCGGAACACTGAAGCTTTCTTT

d_gene: TRBD1
j_gene: TRBJ1-5
v_gene: TRBV6-4
abundance: -
CDR3aa: CASSDSKGAHQPQHF
CDR3nt: TGTGCCAGCAGTGACTCGAAGGGGGCCCACCAGCCCCAGCATTTT

d_gene: TRBD1
j_gene: TRBJ2-3
v_gene: TRBV4-1
abundance: -
CDR3aa: CASSRSGQGGTDTQYF
CDR3nt: TGCGCCAGCAGCCGATCGGGACAGGGAGGCACAGATACGCAGTATTTT

d_gene: -
j_gene: TRBJ1-5
v_gene: TRBV7-2
abundance: few
CDR3aa: CASSDHRDQPQHF
CDR3nt: TGTGCCAGCAGCGACCACAGGGACCAGCCCCAGCATTTT

d_gene: -
j_gene: TRBJ1-1
v_gene: TRBV5-6
abundance: -
CDR3aa: CASSLGRYNTEAFF
CDR3nt: TGTGCCAGCAGCTTGGGACGTTACAACACTGAAGCTTTCTTT